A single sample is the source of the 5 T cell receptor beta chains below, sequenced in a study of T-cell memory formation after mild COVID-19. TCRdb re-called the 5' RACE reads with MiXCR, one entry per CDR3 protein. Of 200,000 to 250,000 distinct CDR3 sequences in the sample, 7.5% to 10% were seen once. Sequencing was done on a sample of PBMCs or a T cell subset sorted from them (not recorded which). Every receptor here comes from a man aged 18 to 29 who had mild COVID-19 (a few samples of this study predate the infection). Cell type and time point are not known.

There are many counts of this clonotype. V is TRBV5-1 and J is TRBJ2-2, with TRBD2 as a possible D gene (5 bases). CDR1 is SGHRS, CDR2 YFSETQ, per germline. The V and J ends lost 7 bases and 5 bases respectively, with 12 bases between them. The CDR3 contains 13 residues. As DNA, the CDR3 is TGCGCCAGCGGAAAACGGGAAACCGGGGAGCTGTTTTTT. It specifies CASGKRETGELFF.

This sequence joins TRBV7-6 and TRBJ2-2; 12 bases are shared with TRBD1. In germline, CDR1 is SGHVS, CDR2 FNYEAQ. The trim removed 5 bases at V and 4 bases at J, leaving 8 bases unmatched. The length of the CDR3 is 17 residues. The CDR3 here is CASSQRGTGGITGELFF. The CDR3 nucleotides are TGTGCCAGCAGCCAAAGAGGGACAGGGGGCATCACCGGGGAGCTGTTTTTT.

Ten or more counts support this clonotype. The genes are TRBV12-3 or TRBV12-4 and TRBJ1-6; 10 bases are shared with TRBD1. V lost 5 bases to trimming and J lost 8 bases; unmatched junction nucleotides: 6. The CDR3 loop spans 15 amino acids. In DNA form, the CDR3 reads TGTGCCAGCAGTGTACGGGGGACAGGGGATTCACCCCTCCACTTT. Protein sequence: CASSVRGTGDSPLHF.

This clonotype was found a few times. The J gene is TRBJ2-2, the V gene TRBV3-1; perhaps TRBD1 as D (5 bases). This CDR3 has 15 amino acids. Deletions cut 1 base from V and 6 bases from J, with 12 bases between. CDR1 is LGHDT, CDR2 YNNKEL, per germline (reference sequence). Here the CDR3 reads CASSQVLQAAGELFF. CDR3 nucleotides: TGTGCCAGCAGCCAAGTATTACAGGCCGCCGGGGAGCTGTTTTTT.

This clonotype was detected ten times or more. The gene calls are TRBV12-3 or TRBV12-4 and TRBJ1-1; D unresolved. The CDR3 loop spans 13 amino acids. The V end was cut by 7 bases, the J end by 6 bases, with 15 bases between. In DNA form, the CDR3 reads TGTGCCAGCAACCGGGATGGGAGGGCTGAAGCTTTCTTT. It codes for CASNRDGRAEAFF.